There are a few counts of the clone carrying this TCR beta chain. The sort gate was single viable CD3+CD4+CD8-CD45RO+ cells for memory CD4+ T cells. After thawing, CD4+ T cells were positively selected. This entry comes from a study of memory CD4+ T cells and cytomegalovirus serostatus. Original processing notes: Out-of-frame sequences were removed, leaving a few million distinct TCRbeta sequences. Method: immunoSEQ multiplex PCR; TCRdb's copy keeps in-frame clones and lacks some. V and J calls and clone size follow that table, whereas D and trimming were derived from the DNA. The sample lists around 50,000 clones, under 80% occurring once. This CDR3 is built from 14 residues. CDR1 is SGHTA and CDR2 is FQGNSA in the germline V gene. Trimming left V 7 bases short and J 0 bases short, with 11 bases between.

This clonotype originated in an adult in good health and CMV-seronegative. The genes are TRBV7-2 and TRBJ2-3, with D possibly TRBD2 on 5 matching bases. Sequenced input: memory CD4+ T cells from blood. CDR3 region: CASTELGSTDTQYF. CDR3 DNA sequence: TGTGCCAGCACCGAACTAGGGAGCACAGATACGCAGTATTTT.